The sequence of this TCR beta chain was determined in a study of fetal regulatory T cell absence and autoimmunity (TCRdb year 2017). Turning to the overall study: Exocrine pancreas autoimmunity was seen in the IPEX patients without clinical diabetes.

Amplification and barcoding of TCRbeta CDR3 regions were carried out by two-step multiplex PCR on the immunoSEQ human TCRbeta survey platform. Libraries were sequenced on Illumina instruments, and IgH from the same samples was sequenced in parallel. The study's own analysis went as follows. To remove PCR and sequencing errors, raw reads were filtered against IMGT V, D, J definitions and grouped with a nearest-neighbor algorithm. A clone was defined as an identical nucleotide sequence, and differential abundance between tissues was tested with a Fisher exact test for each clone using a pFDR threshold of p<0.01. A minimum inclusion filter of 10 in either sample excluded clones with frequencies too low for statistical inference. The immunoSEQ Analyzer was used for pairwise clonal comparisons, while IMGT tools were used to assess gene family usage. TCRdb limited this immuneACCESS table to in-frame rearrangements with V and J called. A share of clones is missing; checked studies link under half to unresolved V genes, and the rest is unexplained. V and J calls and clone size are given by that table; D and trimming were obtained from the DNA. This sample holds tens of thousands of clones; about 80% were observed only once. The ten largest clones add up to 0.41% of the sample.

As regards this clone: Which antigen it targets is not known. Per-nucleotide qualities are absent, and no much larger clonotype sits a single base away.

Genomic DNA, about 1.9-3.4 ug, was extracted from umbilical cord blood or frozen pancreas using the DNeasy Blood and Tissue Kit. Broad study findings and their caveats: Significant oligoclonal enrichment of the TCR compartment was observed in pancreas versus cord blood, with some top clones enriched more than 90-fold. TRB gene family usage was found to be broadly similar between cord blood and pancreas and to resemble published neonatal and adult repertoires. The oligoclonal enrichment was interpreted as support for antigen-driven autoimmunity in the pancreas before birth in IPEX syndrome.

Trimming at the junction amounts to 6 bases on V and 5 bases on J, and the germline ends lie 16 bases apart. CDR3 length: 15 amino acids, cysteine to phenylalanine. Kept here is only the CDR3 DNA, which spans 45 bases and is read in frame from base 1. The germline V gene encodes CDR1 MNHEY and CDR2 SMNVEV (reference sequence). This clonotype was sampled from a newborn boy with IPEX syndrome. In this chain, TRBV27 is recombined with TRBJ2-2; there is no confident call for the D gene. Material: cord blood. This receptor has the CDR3 CASRATMFYTGELFF. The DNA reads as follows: TGTGCCAGCAGGGCAACTATGTTTTATACCGGGGAGCTGTTTTTT.